This T cell receptor (beta chain) was captured by sequencing in a study of PD-1 blockade in classical Hodgkin lymphoma. Across the whole study: Treatment was intravenous nivolumab, 3 mg/kg every 2 weeks, until progression. Study-level results: Exclusion was applied to patients who started nivolumab under 1 year after ASCT.

Between the trimmed V and J ends, which lost 1 base and 0 bases, there was a span of 7 bases. The CDR3 spans 15 residues. Germline CDR1 and CDR2: SGHRS and YFSETQ. Concerning this clone itself: Its antigen is not identified.

TCRdb's table, derived via immunoSEQ multiplex PCR, lists solely in-frame clones and lacks some. The sample contains approximately 73,000 clones, around 93% of which appear only once. Brentuximab vedotin exposure varied, and every patient relapsed after autologous stem cell transplantation. This receptor was identified in a human donor with classical Hodgkin lymphoma. V and J are TRBV5-1 and TRBJ2-2, with D tentatively TRBD2 (5 bases). The sequences come from peripheral blood mononuclear cells (PBMCs), collected at baseline. The CDR3 sequence: CASSLTLANTGELFF. In nucleotides, the CDR3 is TGCGCCAGCAGCTTGACACTAGCGAACACCGGGGAGCTGTTTTTT.